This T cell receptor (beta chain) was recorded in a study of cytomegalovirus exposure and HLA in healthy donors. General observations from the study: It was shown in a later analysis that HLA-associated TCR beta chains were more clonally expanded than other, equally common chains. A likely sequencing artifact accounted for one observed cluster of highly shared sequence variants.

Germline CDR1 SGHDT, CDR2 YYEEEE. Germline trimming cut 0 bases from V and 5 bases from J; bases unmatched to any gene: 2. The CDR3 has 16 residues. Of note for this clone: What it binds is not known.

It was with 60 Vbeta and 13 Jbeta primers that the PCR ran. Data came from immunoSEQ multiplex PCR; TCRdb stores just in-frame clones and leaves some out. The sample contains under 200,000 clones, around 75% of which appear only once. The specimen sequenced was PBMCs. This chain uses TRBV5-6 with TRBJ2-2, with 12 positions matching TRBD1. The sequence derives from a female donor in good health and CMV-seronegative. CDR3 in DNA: TGTGCCAGCAGCTTGGGGGACAGGGGGCAGACCGGGGAGCTGTTTTTT. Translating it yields CASSLGDRGQTGELFF.